What follows are 8 T cell receptor beta chains derived from one specimen sequenced in a study of glioma-infiltrating T cells. Amplification of TCR alpha and beta CDR3 regions from RNA used iRepertoire nested multiplex PCR. MiXCR, applied by TCRdb to the multiplex PCR reads, yields one record per CDR3 protein. Of around 130,000 distinct CDR3 sequences listed, under 30% are singletons. Material for sequencing was glioma tissue, nonneoplastic brain tissue, or PBMCs (not recorded which). These receptors were taken from a human donor with low-grade glioma or glioblastoma, undergoing nonglioma brain surgery, or in good health (not recorded which).

This clonotype was counted at least ten times. The rearrangement joins TRBV6-8 to TRBJ2-7, with D possibly matching TRBD1 (5 bases). The CDR3 spans 14 residues. The germline gives CDR1 MNHGY, CDR2 SAAAGT. Trimming removed 5 bases from V and 3 bases from J, with 14 bases in between. CDR3 nucleotides: TGTGCCAGCAGTCAGACAGTCTATTACTACGAGCAGTACGTC. Its protein product is CASSQTVYYYEQYV.

This chain links TRBV5-8 with TRBJ1-3; D is unresolved. CDR1 SGHTS and CDR2 YDEGEE come from the germline V gene. The CDR3 totals 14 residues. Deletions cut 6 bases from V and 2 bases from J, with 12 bases between. The CDR3 DNA reads as TGTGCCAGCATCCTCATCGGGGCTGGAAACACCATATATTTT. It is translated as CASILIGAGNTIYF.

The chain combines TRBV7-9 with TRBJ1-5, with D perhaps TRBD1 (6 bases). Trimming removed 1 base at V and 5 bases at J, with 9 bases between. This CDR3 region has 14 residues. Germline V gene data show CDR1 as SEHNR and CDR2 as FQNEAQ (reference sequence). CDR3 sequence (DNA): TGTGCCAGCAGCTTAGGGACAGTTTATCAGCCCCAGCATTTT. Translation: CASSLGTVYQPQHF.

V is TRBV6-2 or TRBV6-3 and J is TRBJ1-4, with a tentative D call TRBD1 (6 bases). Germline loops: CDR1 MNHEY, CDR2 SVGEGT. The CDR3 length is 14 residues. V was pared by 5 bases and J by 4 bases, with 11 bases between. The CDR3 DNA follows: TGTGCCAGCAGTACCTACAGGGTTAATGAAAAACTGTTTTTT. It encodes CASSTYRVNEKLFF.

This clonotype was counted ten times or more. V usage is TRBV7-2 and J usage is TRBJ2-5; a possible D gene is TRBD1 (5 bases). Germline assignment: CDR1 SGHTA and CDR2 FQGNSA. V lost 7 bases and J lost 2, with 20 bases in between. There are 16 residues in the CDR3. As DNA, the CDR3 is TGTGCCAGCAACCCAAGGACAACGAATATACAAGAGACCCAGTACTTC. Its translation: CASNPRTTNIQETQYF.

This clonotype was recorded once. Being one base from a much bigger clone, this may be a read error. J is TRBJ2-7 and V is TRBV6-1, with D unresolved. The V gene's germline CDR1 is MNHNS and CDR2 SASEGT. This CDR3 is built from 13 residues. The CDR3 region has the DNA TGTGGCAGCAGTGAATCGGTTTCCTACGAGCAGTACGTC. Encoded protein: CGSSESVSYEQYV.

As for this clonotype: This may be a read error: a much more frequent sequence differs by one nucleotide. CDR3 bases: TGCAGTGCCTCCTTACCGAACACCGGGGAGCTGGTTTTT. Protein product: CSASLPNTGELVF. This chain links TRBV20-1 with TRBJ2-2, with D perhaps TRBD2 (5 bases). The CDR3 length is 13 residues. The germline V gene has CDR1 DFQATT and CDR2 SNEGSKA (reference sequence).

CDR3 amino acids: CASSPGQGISGGYTF. DNA of the CDR3: TGTGCCAGCAGCCCGGGACAAGGGATTTCGGGAGGCTACACCTTC. The chain uses TRBV7-9 and TRBJ1-2; D may be TRBD1 (6 bases). Germline CDR1 is SEHNR and CDR2 is FQNEAQ (reference sequence). Trimming shortened V by 5 bases and J by 8 bases, and 21 bases separated the two germline ends. The CDR3 covers 15 residues.